The clone carrying this T cell receptor (beta chain) was recorded at least ten times. What it binds is unknown. The data stem from a study of human T cells and chemical hapten exposure. Study-wide findings and caveats: Alopecia in all donors means immunity may differ from healthy individuals. With regard to DPC sensitization, TCRs above 1 in 1000 frequency did not change.

As for time point: patch test 3, about 24 weeks after DPC sensitization. Treatment denoted: therapeutic diphenylcyclopropenone sensitization with weekly scalp DPC. Investigators collected blood before applying each patch test. The authors extracted total RNA from unfractionated whole blood. CDR3 size: 15 residues. V shed 10 bases and J 3 bases; nucleotides not matched to a gene: 9. Germline-derived CDR1 and CDR2 are MNHNY and SVGAGI (reference sequence). In TCRdb, the RACE reads were re-called with MiXCR into one record per CDR3 protein. The sample consists of around 130,000 distinct CDR3 sequences, 11% of them appearing once.

The clonotype was recovered from a woman aged 45-59 years with alopecia areata. Some clones in this sample may be carry-over from other donors' samples. Specimen: whole blood, collected in connection with sensitization to the hapten diphenylcyclopropenone (DPC). This rearrangement joins TRBV6-6 to TRBJ1-1; 12 bases fit TRBD1. The CDR3 protein is CATRGGQGAHTEAFF. The CDR3, as DNA: TGTGCCACTCGAGGGGGACAGGGGGCGCACACTGAAGCTTTCTTT.